A single sample gave rise to the 20 T cell receptor beta chains below, sequenced in a study of shared clonotypes between healthy human individuals. Clones were sequenced by immunoSEQ multiplex PCR, and TCRdb holds only the in-frame ones, with some missing. Here the sample spans under 2,500,000 clones, nearly 97% being singletons. The specimen sequenced was naive CD4+ T cells sorted from blood. The subset here: CD45RA+ positively selected. The receptors stem from a man younger than 35 in good health.

The rearrangement links TRBV28 to TRBJ2-7, with TRBD1 as a possible D gene (5 bases). The CDR3 has 14 residues. V lost 6 bases, J lost 3 bases, and 15 bases lay in between. CDR1 MDHEN and CDR2 SYDVKM come from the germline V gene. CDR3 amino acids: CASSQGVLSYEQYF. The DNA of the CDR3 is TGTGCCAGCAGCCAGGGTGTTCTTAGCTACGAGCAGTACTTC.

Comments on this clone: Other DNA sequences in this sample translate to the same CDR3. The chain employs TRBV4-1 and TRBJ1-4, with 7 bases identical to TRBD1. The CDR3 length is 15 residues. Trimming at V came to 1 base and at J to 3 bases, leaving 2 bases not matched to a gene. CDR1 MGHRA and CDR2 YSYEKL come from the germline V gene. CDR3: CASSQGTGSNEKLFF. The CDR3 DNA reads as TGCGCCAGCAGCCAAGGGACAGGCTCTAATGAAAAACTGTTTTTT.

The CDR3 DNA reads as TGCGCCAGCAGCCAAGATCGGAACTCTAAGGACCAAGAGACCCAGTACTTC. Amino acids: CASSQDRNSKDQETQYF. J is TRBJ2-5 and V is TRBV4-1, with D unclear. The CDR3 loop spans 17 amino acids. Germline V lookup: CDR1 MGHRA, CDR2 YSYEKL. The V end lost 0 bases, the J end lost 0 bases, and 14 bases lay between the germline ends.

The chain is built from TRBV7-2 and TRBJ2-3, with D unclear. CDR1 is SGHTA and CDR2 is FQGNSA in the germline V gene. V shed 4 bases and J shed 6 bases, with 5 bases lying between them. The CDR3 extends over 11 amino acids. The CDR3 region is CASSSADTQYF. CDR3 sequence (DNA): TGTGCCAGCAGCTCGGCGGATACGCAGTATTTT.

The chain is built from TRBV6-1 and TRBJ2-3; D possibly corresponds to TRBD1 (6 bases). The CDR3 sequence is 15 residues long. CDR1 and CDR2 (germline): MNHNS, SASEGT. Trimming took off 6 bases at V and 0 bases at J, with 13 bases between the two ends. The CDR3 DNA reads as TGTGCCAGCAGAAGGGGGAGACAGAGCACAGATACGCAGTATTTT. Residues: CASRRGRQSTDTQYF.

The rearrangement joins TRBV6-1 to TRBJ1-1; 9 nucleotides line up with TRBD1. The germline V gene encodes CDR1 MNHNS and CDR2 SASEGT. CDR3 length: 15 residues. J was trimmed by 1 base and V by 6 bases; bases with no gene match: 6. CDR3 bases: TGTGCCAGCAGGGACAGGGGCGACCCGAACACTGAAGCTTTCTTT. Its protein product is CASRDRGDPNTEAFF.

The J gene is TRBJ1-4, the V gene TRBV7-2; TRBD1 matches 7 bases. Germline V gene lookup returns CDR1 SGHTA and CDR2 FQGNSA. The junction had 2 bases not matched to a gene; V was cut back by 2 bases and J by 5 bases. The CDR3 covers 14 residues. The CDR3 here is CASSLRGPNEKLFF. The CDR3 DNA is TGTGCCAGCAGCTTAAGGGGGCCCAATGAAAAACTGTTTTTT.

Note on this clone: The sample holds other DNA sequences that translate to the same CDR3. The chain uses TRBV18 and TRBJ1-4; 8 bases map to TRBD1. CDR3 size: 15 residues. Germline V gene data show CDR1 as KGHSH and CDR2 as LQKENI. Germline trimming cut 3 bases from V and 11 bases from J; bases unmatched to any gene: 11. The CDR3 loop is CASSPRAGGAEKLFF. CDR3 DNA sequence: TGTGCCAGCTCACCGAGGGCAGGGGGCGCAGAGAAACTGTTTTTT.

The CDR3 region has the DNA TGTGCCAGCAGCTTCGATTCGACTAGGGAGACCCAGTACTTC. As protein: CASSFDSTRETQYF. The V gene is TRBV7-9, the J gene TRBJ2-5; D might be TRBD2 (6 bases). Germline CDR1 is SEHNR and CDR2 is FQNEAQ (reference sequence). CDR3 size: 14 residues. The ends were cut back, 3 bases at V and 5 bases at J, with 13 bases in the middle.

The chain has TRBV6-6 and TRBJ2-4; 7 nucleotides align to TRBD1. Trimming removed 2 bases from V and 3 bases from J; junction bases left unmatched: 4. Germline lookup yields CDR1 MNHNY and CDR2 SVGAGI (reference sequence). The CDR3 totals 15 residues. The CDR3 is CASSYVQGSKNIQYF. The DNA for the CDR3 is TGTGCCAGCAGTTACGTACAGGGGAGCAAAAACATTCAGTACTTC.

The chain carries TRBV28 and TRBJ1-4; perhaps TRBD1 as D (6 bases). The CDR3 extends over 12 amino acids. V lost 6 bases and J lost 7, with 9 bases in between. In germline, CDR1 is MDHEN, CDR2 SYDVKM. The CDR3 bases are TGTGCCAGCAGGCGGGACACTGAAAAACTGTTTTTT. Translated, it gives CASRRDTEKLFF.

This chain links TRBV5-1 with TRBJ2-7, with a possible D match to TRBD1 (8 bases). The CDR3 runs to 13 residues. From germline, CDR1 is SGHRS and CDR2 YFSETQ. Trimming cost V 2 bases and J 6 bases, with 12 bases left between them. The CDR3 loop reads CASSLQGGREQYF. Written as DNA, the CDR3 is TGCGCCAGCAGCTTACAGGGGGGGCGCGAGCAGTACTTC.

V gene TRBV6-5 combines with J gene TRBJ2-5; 12 bases are a match to TRBD1. The J call may be incorrect, as the DNA end agrees better with TRBJ2-7. The germline gives CDR1 MNHEY, CDR2 SVGAGI. CDR3 length: 15 amino acids. The CDR3 region has the DNA TGTGCCAGCAGTTCCCCGGGACAGGGGGCCCTCGAGCAGTACTTC. Translation: CASSSPGQGALEQYF.

The genes are TRBV7-2 and TRBJ1-6, with D uncertain. Trimming removed 2 bases from V and 1 base from J, with 9 bases in between. The CDR3 is made up of 16 amino acids. Per the germline V gene, CDR1 is SGHTA and CDR2 is FQGNSA. CDR3 loop: CASSLHTVSYNSPLHF. CDR3 in DNA: TGTGCCAGCAGCTTACATACGGTTTCCTATAATTCACCCCTCCACTTT.

The rearrangement uses TRBV5-8 and TRBJ1-5, with a weak D call TRBD1 (5 bases). V was cut by 0 bases and J by 2 bases, with 9 bases left in between. Germline V gene lookup returns CDR1 SGHTS and CDR2 YDEGEE. This CDR3 comprises 15 residues. CDR3 nucleotide sequence: TGTGCCAGCAGCTTGGAGGGGATGCGCAATCAGCCCCAGCATTTT. Amino acids: CASSLEGMRNQPQHF.

Note on this clone: Other nucleotide sequences in the sample specify the same CDR3. The chain recombines TRBV6-1 with TRBJ1-2; D is possibly TRBD1 (6 bases). CDR3 length: 14 residues. Germline loops: CDR1 MNHNS, CDR2 SASEGT. Trimming left V 2 bases short and J 4 bases short, with 11 bases between. The chain's CDR3 is CASSERQGTYGYTF. In nucleotides, the CDR3 is TGTGCCAGCAGTGAACGCCAGGGGACCTATGGCTACACCTTC.

Remarks on this clone: Its ends do not fully match the called genes, so a read error is possible. The rearrangement links TRBV7-7 to TRBJ2-7; 10 bases are a match to TRBD2. The CDR3 covers 15 residues. The germline V gene encodes CDR1 SSHAT and CDR2 FNYEAQ (reference sequence). CDR3 coding DNA: TGTGCTAGCAGCTTATTAGAGCGGGAGGGTGACGAGCAGTACTTC. This sequence encodes CASSLLEREGDEQYF.

In its sample, this clone was seen once. The chain uses TRBV30 and TRBJ2-7; 10 nucleotides align to TRBD2. V lost 5 bases, J lost 2 bases, and 3 bases stayed unmatched. From germline, CDR1 is GTSNPN and CDR2 SVGIG (reference sequence). The CDR3 loop spans 13 amino acids. The CDR3 here is CAWGTSAPYEQYF. CDR3 sequence (DNA): TGTGCCTGGGGGACTAGCGCGCCCTACGAGCAGTACTTC.

V and J are TRBV27 and TRBJ2-1; 7 bases match TRBD1. With V trimmed by 5 bases and J by 0 bases, 4 bases remained unmatched. There are 15 residues in the CDR3. CDR1 is MNHEY, CDR2 SMNVEV, per germline (reference sequence). The CDR3 region is CASSTTGSSYNEQFF. The CDR3 coding sequence is TGTGCCAGCAGTACGACAGGGAGCTCCTACAATGAGCAGTTCTTC.

The rearrangement uses TRBV29-1 and TRBJ1-2, with 12 bases that match TRBD1. There are 16 residues in the CDR3. Germline-derived CDR1 and CDR2 are SQVTM and ANQGSEA. The trim removed 3 bases at V and 2 bases at J, leaving 7 bases unmatched. CDR3 coding DNA: TGCAGCGTTGAGAAAGGGACAGGGGGCACCAACTATGGCTACACCTTC. Residues: CSVEKGTGGTNYGYTF.